This T cell receptor (beta chain) was profiled in a study of blood T cells in healthy people across ages. In this sample, this clonotype turned up a few times. Together with a sample-barcoded 5' primer, a J-beta primer mix was included in a second PCR lasting roughly 6 to 12 cycles. TCRdb recomputed calls from the 5' RACE reads with MiXCR, one row per CDR3 protein. The sample contains 700,000 to 900,000 distinct CDR3 sequences, 25% to 30% of which appear only once. This same sample was also part of a study on T cells of mothers and their children. From that second work: Samples were provided by three healthy Caucasian mothers and their six children.

This TCR was recovered from a boy between 10 and 17 years old in good health. Sample: blood.

The CDR3 spells CASRGLANEKLFF. DNA for the CDR3: TGTGCCAGCAGGGGACTCGCTAATGAAAAACTGTTTTTT. The chain carries TRBV6-1 and TRBJ1-4; TRBD1 is a possible D gene (5 bases). This CDR3 is built from 13 residues. The germline V gene has CDR1 MNHNS and CDR2 SASEGT. The V and J ends lost 6 bases and 3 bases respectively, with 8 bases between them.